The next 25 T cell receptor beta chains were all read from a single sample in a study of PD-L1 blockade in urothelial cancer. Sequencing used immunoSEQ multiplex PCR; TCRdb keeps in-frame clones, though not all of them. The table records more than 45,000 clones, 82% of them present only once. Time point here: pretreatment peripheral blood. The specimen comprised PBMCs, sampled around atezolizumab (anti-PD-L1) treatment. All receptors derive from a man aged 50-59 years with urothelial cancer.

The chain uses TRBV9 and TRBJ2-3; 10 bases agree with TRBD1. The CDR3 is made up of 12 amino acids. With V trimmed by 5 bases and J by 10 bases, 4 bases remained unmatched. Germline lookup yields CDR1 SGDLS and CDR2 YYNGEE. Here the CDR3 DNA reads TGTGCCAGCAGTGAGACAGGGGGCTCGCAGTATTTT. Translating it yields CASSETGGSQYF.

The chain recombines TRBV25-1 with TRBJ2-3, with TRBD2 matching over 10 bases. Germline CDR1 and CDR2: MGHDK and SYGVNS. J was trimmed by 2 bases and V by 5 bases; bases with no gene match: 10. This CDR3 is built from 17 residues. DNA for the CDR3: TGTGCCAGCAGTCCTAGCGGGAGTATGAGGGTCACAGATACGCAGTATTTT. Translation: CASSPSGSMRVTDTQYF.

The gene calls are TRBV5-1 and TRBJ1-2; TRBD1 aligns across 11 bases. This CDR3 spans 17 amino acids. V shed 4 bases and J 1 base; nucleotides not matched to a gene: 9. Germline V gene data show CDR1 as SGHRS and CDR2 as YFSETQ. CDR3 sequence (DNA): TGCGCCAGCAGCGCCTGGACAGGGGGCGCGGATAACTATGGCTACACCTTC. It is translated as CASSAWTGGADNYGYTF.

The chain carries TRBV5-5 and TRBJ2-2; 7 bases align to TRBD1. Germline-derived CDR1 and CDR2 are SGHKS and YYEKEE (reference sequence). Trimming removed 4 bases from V and 5 bases from J; junction bases left unmatched: 8. CDR3 length: 15 residues. CDR3 sequence reads: CASSDRQGKTGELFF. In DNA, the CDR3 is TGTGCCAGCAGCGATAGACAGGGAAAGACCGGGGAGCTGTTTTTT.

The chain recombines TRBV6-4 with TRBJ2-3; TRBD2 matches 15 bases. The CDR3 runs 16 residues. With V trimmed by 2 bases and J by 7 bases, 4 bases remained unmatched. Per the germline V gene, CDR1 is MRHNA and CDR2 is SNTAGT. The CDR3 DNA sequence: TGTGCCAGCAGTGACGGACTAGCGGGGGGGCAGAATACGCAGTATTTT. It encodes CASSDGLAGGQNTQYF.

The V gene is TRBV7-2, the J gene TRBJ2-1, with a weak D call TRBD2 (6 bases). The CDR3 runs 14 residues. The germline gives CDR1 SGHTA, CDR2 FQGNSA. Trimming cost V 6 bases and J 5 bases, with 14 bases left between them. Here the CDR3 DNA reads TGTGCCAGCAGACAACAGCGGAGGGACAATGAGCAGTTCTTC. This sequence encodes CASRQQRRDNEQFF.

This chain links TRBV14 with TRBJ2-2; weak D call: TRBD2 (5 bases). The CDR3 is 15 residues long. The germline V gene encodes CDR1 SGHDN and CDR2 FVKESK. Trimming removed 4 bases from V and 7 bases from J, with 16 bases in between. In DNA form, the CDR3 reads TGTGCCAGCAGCCCCGGCGTGGTACGGGACGGGGAGCTGTTTTTT. Translation gives CASSPGVVRDGELFF. Based on the CDR3 plus reference TRBV14 and TRBJ2-2, the full variable domain is EAGVTQFPSHSVIEKGQTVTLRCDPISGHDNLYWYRRVMGKEIKFLLHFVKESKQDESGMPNNRFLAERTGGTYSTLKVQPAELEDSGVYFCASSPGVVRDGELFFGEGSRLTVL.

The chain couples TRBV9 to TRBJ2-5; 12 bases map to TRBD2. The CDR3 runs to 16 residues. Unmatched junction bases numbered 9, after V lost 4 bases and J lost 5 bases. Germline V CDR1 and CDR2: SGDLS, YYNGEE. As DNA, the CDR3 is TGTGCCAGCAGCCCGCTAGCGGGAGGGTCAGGGGAGACCCAGTACTTC. This codes for CASSPLAGGSGETQYF.

The V and J genes are TRBV6-5 and TRBJ2-1; TRBD1 is a possible D gene (5 bases). This CDR3 is built from 13 residues. Germline-derived CDR1 and CDR2 are MNHEY and SVGAGI. V lost 5 bases and J lost 5, with 10 bases in between. DNA for the CDR3: TGTGCCAGCAGTCCCCGACAGAACAATGAGCAGTTCTTC. It specifies CASSPRQNNEQFF.

The chain uses TRBV5-1 and TRBJ2-7; TRBD1 might be the D (5 bases). Germline assignment: CDR1 SGHRS and CDR2 YFSETQ. The CDR3 runs 15 residues. V shed 0 bases and J shed 0 bases, with 10 bases lying between them. The CDR3 sequence: CASSLGTQSSYEQYF. As DNA, the CDR3 is TGCGCCAGCAGCTTGGGGACACAAAGCTCCTACGAGCAGTACTTC.

The chain couples TRBV11-2 to TRBJ2-7; D perhaps matches TRBD1 (6 bases). This CDR3 is 15 amino acids long. Germline-derived CDR1 and CDR2 are SGHAT and FQNNGV. Trimming shortened V by 5 bases and J by 1 base, and 15 bases separated the two germline ends. CDR3 DNA: TGTGCCAGCAGCGGAGGTTTGGGGGCATCCTACGAGCAGTACTTC. This translates into CASSGGLGASYEQYF.

The rearrangement joins TRBV29-1 to TRBJ2-3; weak D call: TRBD1 (5 bases). The length of the CDR3 is 17 residues. Trimming removed 0 bases from V and 2 bases from J, with 18 bases in between. From germline, CDR1 is SQVTM and CDR2 ANQGSEA. The CDR3 coding sequence is TGCAGCGTTGAAGATTTGGGGCTCTGGCGGTACACAGATACGCAGTATTTT. It codes for CSVEDLGLWRYTDTQYF.

The gene calls are TRBV6-1 and TRBJ2-7; possibly TRBD2 for D (5 bases). This CDR3 contains 14 residues. V was shortened by 6 bases and J by 4 bases, with 16 bases between the two germline ends. Germline-derived CDR1 and CDR2 are MNHNS and SASEGT. The CDR3 bases are TGTGCCAGCAGCCTCGTGGCGGGTGGGTACGAGCAGTACGTC. Its protein is CASSLVAGGYEQYV.

The chain has TRBV10-3 and TRBJ2-7; perhaps TRBD1 as D (6 bases). V shed 3 bases and J shed 2 bases, with 11 bases lying between them. The CDR3 is 14 amino acids. Germline V gene sequence: CDR1 ENHRY, CDR2 SYGVKD. CDR3 sequence: CAISDNRAPYEQYF. Written as DNA, the CDR3 is TGTGCCATCAGTGACAACAGGGCCCCCTACGAGCAGTACTTC.

This clone occurred once. The rearrangement links TRBV28 to TRBJ1-2; maybe TRBD1 (6 bases). The CDR3 loop spans 13 amino acids. Trimming cost V 3 bases and J 8 bases, with 13 bases left between them. The germline V gene has CDR1 MDHEN and CDR2 SYDVKM. The chain's CDR3 is CASSLRQAEGYTF. In DNA form, the CDR3 reads TGTGCCAGCAGTTTGCGACAGGCGGAAGGCTACACCTTC.

The chain joins TRBV10-3 to TRBJ2-7, with TRBD1 identical over 9 bases. The V and J ends lost 6 bases and 4 bases, in that order; junction bases with no gene match: 10. Germline V gives CDR1 ENHRY, CDR2 SYGVKD. The CDR3 is 15 amino acids. CDR3 region: CAIRAGTGKFYEQYF. CDR3 coding DNA: TGTGCCATCAGAGCCGGGACAGGGAAATTTTACGAGCAGTACTTC.

This clone was found a few times. This CDR3 is CASSLSGNTEAFF. CDR3 nucleotides: TGTGCCAGCAGCTTAAGCGGGAACACTGAAGCTTTCTTT. This rearrangement joins TRBV7-9 to TRBJ1-1, with unresolved D. Germline CDR1 and CDR2: SEHNR and FQNEAQ (reference sequence). This CDR3 region has 13 residues. Trimming cost V 2 bases and J 1 base, with 5 bases left between them.

CDR3: CASSEKISGRGGTQYF. CDR3 bases: TGTGCCAGCAGTGAAAAGATTAGCGGGAGAGGAGGTACGCAGTATTTT. The chain couples TRBV6-4 to TRBJ2-3, with 9 bases fitting TRBD2. The V gene end was trimmed by 3 bases and the J gene end by 8 bases; junction bases not matched to a gene: 12. The CDR3 is 16 amino acids. Germline CDR1 MRHNA, CDR2 SNTAGT.

This chain connects TRBV5-6 to TRBJ2-4, with a weak D call TRBD1 (6 bases). The CDR3 loop spans 15 amino acids. V was clipped by 0 bases and J by 5 bases, with 12 bases between them. Germline V gives CDR1 SGHDT, CDR2 YYEEEE. This CDR3 is CASSLDQGPQNIQYF. The CDR3 DNA follows: TGTGCCAGCAGCTTGGATCAGGGGCCTCAAAACATTCAGTACTTC. The complete variable domain, with remaining parts taken from reference TRBV5-6 and TRBJ2-4, reads DAGVTQSPTHLIKTRGQQVTLRCSPKSGHDTVSWYQQALGQGPQFIFQYYEEEERQRGNFPDRFSGHQFPNYSSELNVNALLLGDSALYLCASSLDQGPQNIQYFGAGTRLSVL.

This clone was observed a handful of times. The CDR3: CSVVRQGGDTEAFF. As DNA, the CDR3 is TGCAGCGTTGTACGGCAGGGAGGGGACACTGAAGCTTTCTTT. The chain links TRBV29-1 to TRBJ1-1, with D maybe TRBD1 (5 bases). The germline V and J ends were trimmed by 4 bases and 3 bases, with 15 bases remaining between them. In germline, CDR1 is SQVTM, CDR2 ANQGSEA. The CDR3 consists of 14 residues. Full variable domain (missing parts from reference TRBV29-1 and TRBJ1-1): SAVISQKPSRDICQRGTSLTIQCQVDSQVTMMFWYRQQPGQSLTLIATANQGSEATYESGFVIDKFPISRPNLTFSTLTVSNMSPEDSSIYLCSVVRQGGDTEAFFGQGTRLTVV.

V usage is TRBV6-5 and J usage is TRBJ2-5, with TRBD2 matching over 11 bases. Per the germline V gene, CDR1 is MNHEY and CDR2 is SVGAGI. The J segment lost 5 bases and the V segment lost 8 bases, leaving 7 bases of the junction unmatched. The CDR3 runs to 14 residues. CDR3 nucleotide sequence: TGTGCCAGCCGTAGCGGGGGGGCCGGGGAGACCCAGTACTTC. This gives the protein CASRSGGAGETQYF.

The chain links TRBV14 to TRBJ2-5; D remains ambiguous. Trimming took 3 bases from V and 5 from J, leaving 10 bases between them. The CDR3 is made up of 13 amino acids. Germline V gives CDR1 SGHDN, CDR2 FVKESK. The CDR3 nucleotides read TGTGCCAGCAGCCAGGTCTGGGCGGAGACCCAGTACTTC. Translation: CASSQVWAETQYF.

V and J are TRBV11-2 and TRBJ1-4; D remains ambiguous. CDR1 SGHAT and CDR2 FQNNGV come from the germline V gene. This CDR3 has 13 residues. Trimming shortened V by 5 bases and J by 2 bases, and 6 bases separated the two germline ends. This chain's CDR3 is CASSPRTNEKLFF. The CDR3 DNA reads as TGTGCCAGCAGCCCTCGGACTAATGAAAAACTGTTTTTT.

Turning to this clone: Other DNA sequences of this sample code for an identical CDR3. The DNA for the CDR3 is TGTGCCAGCAGTTTAAGCGGGGGAGCCTCCGGGGAGCTGTTTTTT. It translates to CASSLSGGASGELFF. The chain combines TRBV28 with TRBJ2-2, with 8 positions matching TRBD2. The CDR3 covers 15 residues. Germline loops: CDR1 MDHEN, CDR2 SYDVKM. V lost 2 bases and J lost 6; bases outside the gene matches: 5.

J is TRBJ2-7 and V is TRBV7-2; possible D gene TRBD1, 6 bases. Germline lookup yields CDR1 SGHTA and CDR2 FQGNSA. V shed 1 base and J shed 3 bases, with 10 bases lying between them. The CDR3 has 14 residues. The CDR3 here is CASSLGTDIYEQYF. The CDR3 DNA is TGTGCCAGCAGCTTAGGGACAGATATCTACGAGCAGTACTTC.